This T cell receptor beta chain was captured by sequencing in a study of blood T cell repertoires in COVID-19. Study-wide context: The United States, Italy and Spain provided the acute and convalescent COVID-19 samples. Sources were T cells, B-cell-depleted T cells, or PBMCs; the material itself was cDNA or gDNA.

The length of the CDR3 is 11 residues. Germline CDR1 is MDHEN and CDR2 is SYDVKM. V was shortened by 7 bases and J by 2 bases, with 5 bases between the two germline ends. Adults between about 18 and 95 years of age took part from under 25 US areas. Recovered Cohort 3 donors showed two negative PCRs, clearance, or symptom resolution. Assay used: immunoSEQ multiplex PCR; TCRdb lists only in-frame clones, some missing. The data hold a few hundred thousand clones, with about four fifths observed a single time. This clone was observed a single time. The rearrangement joins TRBV28 to TRBJ2-5; D is ambiguous. This sequence was found in a man between 50 and 59 years old who had recovered from COVID-19. Material for sequencing was PBMCs or T cells enriched from blood (not recorded which). CDR3 amino acids: CASISQETQYF. As DNA, the CDR3 is TGTGCCAGCATCAGTCAAGAGACCCAGTACTTC.